One sample yielded the 18 T cell receptor beta chains listed below, sequenced in a study of blood T cell repertoires in COVID-19. Sequencing was performed with immunoSEQ multiplex PCR; in TCRdb, only in-frame clones are kept and a portion is missing. The sample contains roughly 440,000 clones, around 88% of which appear only once. The specimen was peripheral blood. Receptor source: a woman aged 45-65 years with COVID-19, enrolled during active disease.

The chain has TRBV10-3 and TRBJ1-2, with D perhaps TRBD1 (5 bases). The V and J ends lost 0 bases and 4 bases respectively, with 9 bases between them. Per the germline V gene, CDR1 is ENHRY and CDR2 is SYGVKD. The CDR3 has 14 residues. CDR3 amino acids: CAISESRGVYGYTF. The CDR3 DNA reads TGTGCCATCAGTGAGTCCCGGGGGGTCTATGGCTACACCTTC.

V usage is TRBV30 and J usage is TRBJ2-5; the match to TRBD2 covers 7 bases. The ends lost 3 bases at V and 5 bases at J; junction bases unmatched: 9. The CDR3 is 14 amino acids. Germline CDR1 reads GTSNPN; CDR2 reads SVGIG (reference sequence). The CDR3 sequence is CAWSLSGVGETQYF. The CDR3, as DNA: TGTGCCTGGAGCCTCAGCGGGGTGGGTGAGACCCAGTACTTC.

About this clone: Other DNA sequences in the sample encode the same CDR3. V usage is TRBV9 and J usage is TRBJ2-7; tentative D call: TRBD2 (6 bases). V was clipped by 0 bases and J by 4 bases, with 8 bases between them. Looked up from germline, CDR1 is SGDLS and CDR2 is YYNGEE. The CDR3 contains 13 residues. The CDR3 region is CASSVGGDYEQYF. CDR3 sequence (DNA): TGTGCCAGCAGCGTAGGGGGGGATTACGAGCAGTACTTC.

V is TRBV19 and J is TRBJ2-1, with D unclear. The CDR3 consists of 14 residues. V lost 5 bases to trimming and J lost 6 bases, with 14 bases between them. The germline CDR1 and CDR2 sequences are LNHDA and SQIVND (reference sequence). The CDR3 DNA reads TGTGCCAGTAGTGGGTCCTTAAGGAGCAATGAGCAGTTCTTC. As protein: CASSGSLRSNEQFF.

This chain joins TRBV9 and TRBJ2-1; D is perhaps TRBD2 (5 bases). The CDR3 extends over 14 amino acids. The ends were cut back, 3 bases at V and 1 base at J, with 8 bases in the middle. Germline values: CDR1 SGDLS, CDR2 YYNGEE. The CDR3 sequence: CASSARTSYNEQFF. The CDR3 DNA reads as TGTGCCAGCAGCGCCCGGACTTCCTACAATGAGCAGTTCTTC.

The chain is built from TRBV15 and TRBJ1-2, with TRBD1 as a possible D gene (5 bases). Trimming shortened V by 0 bases and J by 4 bases, and 9 bases separated the two germline ends. Germline-derived CDR1 and CDR2 are LNHNV and YYDKDF (reference sequence). The CDR3 contains 14 residues. CDR3 sequence reads: CATSRDSTGYGYTF. The CDR3 coding sequence is TGTGCCACCAGCAGAGATTCTACAGGCTATGGCTACACCTTC.

V usage is TRBV30 and J usage is TRBJ1-4; D may be TRBD1 (6 bases). Germline CDR1 is GTSNPN and CDR2 is SVGIG (reference sequence). V shed 0 bases and J shed 4 bases, with 12 bases lying between them. The CDR3 loop spans 15 amino acids. CDR3 DNA sequence: TGTGCCTGGAGTGTTCTGACAGGCATTAATGAAAAACTGTTTTTT. Its protein product is CAWSVLTGINEKLFF.

The rearrangement uses TRBV4-1 and TRBJ2-4; 9 bases match TRBD1. The CDR3 spans 13 residues. J lost 9 bases, V lost 4 bases, and 4 bases had no gene match. Germline CDR1 and CDR2: MGHRA and YSYEKL. Written as DNA, the CDR3 is TGCGCCAGCAGCCGGACAGGGGTTGGCATTCAGTACTTC. This gives the protein CASSRTGVGIQYF.

The rearrangement joins TRBV6-2 or TRBV6-3 to TRBJ1-1, with a weak D call TRBD1 (6 bases). The germline V gene has CDR1 MNHEY and CDR2 SVGEGT. Trimming stripped 6 bases from V and 11 bases from J, with 16 bases between. This CDR3 is built from 12 residues. The DNA for the CDR3 is TGTGCCAGCAGCCAGGGGTTTGGTGAGGCTTTCTTT. Encoded protein: CASSQGFGEAFF.

CDR3 loop: CASSLRGIRDEQYF. Here the CDR3 DNA reads TGCGCCAGCAGCCTCCGGGGGATCAGGGACGAGCAGTACTTC. The V call is TRBV5-1, the J call TRBJ2-7; D might be TRBD2 (6 bases). Per the germline V gene, CDR1 is SGHRS and CDR2 is YFSETQ. CDR3 size: 14 residues. Trimming removed 4 bases from V and 5 bases from J, with 16 bases in between.

V is TRBV11-2 and J is TRBJ1-6, with unresolved D. Trimming took off 0 bases at V and 9 bases at J, with 6 bases between the two ends. CDR1 and CDR2 from the germline V gene are SGHAT and FQNNGV. CDR3 length: 13 amino acids. The CDR3: CASSLERLSPLHF. In DNA, the CDR3 is TGTGCCAGCAGCTTAGAGCGCCTTTCACCCCTCCACTTT.

The chain has TRBV19 and TRBJ1-2; 8 positions match TRBD1. Trimming removed 7 bases from V and 8 bases from J; junction bases left unmatched: 6. In germline, CDR1 is LNHDA, CDR2 SQIVND (reference sequence). The CDR3 runs to 12 residues. CDR3 sequence (DNA): TGTGCCAGTACCCGACAGGGGCAGGGCTACACCTTC. This gives the protein CASTRQGQGYTF.

The sample holds one count of this clone. This rearrangement joins TRBV7-9 to TRBJ1-2; 7 nucleotides match TRBD1. The ends lost 2 bases at V and 9 bases at J; junction bases unmatched: 3. The CDR3 has 12 residues. CDR1 SEHNR and CDR2 FQNEAQ come from the germline V gene (reference sequence). In nucleotides, the CDR3 is TGTGCCAGCAGCTTATCAGGGGGGAGCTACACCTTC. Translating it yields CASSLSGGSYTF.

The count of this clone is one. The chain couples TRBV7-9 to TRBJ2-1; 7 bases align to TRBD2. V shed 8 bases, J shed 4 bases, and the junction held 2 bases outside the gene matches. The CDR3 has 12 residues. CDR1 and CDR2 (germline): SEHNR, FQNEAQ (reference sequence). The CDR3 protein is CASGGVYNEQFF. CDR3 DNA sequence: TGTGCCAGCGGGGGGGTTTACAATGAGCAGTTCTTC.

V and J are TRBV5-5 and TRBJ1-1; TRBD1 matches 8 bases. This CDR3 has 15 residues. Germline values: CDR1 SGHKS, CDR2 YYEKEE (reference sequence). J gave up 11 bases and V 4 bases, and 16 bases lay outside the gene matches. The DNA of the CDR3 is TGTGCCAGCAGCCTCCGACTGACAGGGGCGTTGAACGCTTTCTTT. Translated: CASSLRLTGALNAFF.

This clone appeared a few times. V gene TRBV11-3 combines with J gene TRBJ2-1; D is perhaps TRBD1 (5 bases). Germline values: CDR1 SGHNT, CDR2 YENEEA. The ends were cut back, 7 bases at V and 3 bases at J, with 22 bases in the middle. CDR3 length: 17 residues. CDR3 amino acids: CASMGLQLGQNYNEQFF. CDR3 coding DNA: TGTGCCAGCATGGGCCTTCAATTAGGACAAAACTACAATGAGCAGTTCTTC.

The chain combines TRBV19 with TRBJ2-3; possibly TRBD2 for D (6 bases). CDR1 and CDR2 from the germline V gene are LNHDA and SQIVND (reference sequence). This CDR3 spans 15 amino acids. Trimming left V 5 bases short and J 2 bases short, with 14 bases between. The CDR3 bases are TGTGCCAGTAGTCAGGCGCGGGGTAACACAGATACGCAGTATTTT. It specifies CASSQARGNTDTQYF.

This chain links TRBV6-4 with TRBJ2-2; the D gene is possibly TRBD2 (5 bases). Trimming took off 10 bases at V and 1 base at J, with 10 bases between the two ends. CDR1 MRHNA and CDR2 SNTAGT come from the germline V gene. This CDR3 is built from 13 residues. The CDR3 sequence is CATREGNTGELFF. DNA for the CDR3: TGTGCCACCCGAGAGGGGAACACCGGGGAGCTGTTTTTT.